The clone carrying this T cell receptor beta chain was seen a few times. This sample is part of a study of blood T cell repertoires in COVID-19. Clones were read by immunoSEQ multiplex PCR, and TCRdb kept only the in-frame ones, dropping some. The sample carries 90,000 to 100,000 clones, around 80% recorded once. V gave up 7 bases and J gave up 7 bases, with 14 bases separating them. This CDR3 has 12 amino acids. Germline values: CDR1 SGHRS, CDR2 YFSETQ. Sequenced material: peripheral blood. The chain joins TRBV5-1 to TRBJ1-1, with TRBD1 as a possible D gene (6 bases). The origin of this receptor is a man between 65 and 85 years old with acute or convalescent COVID-19. DNA for the CDR3: TGCGCCAGCCGGGAACAGGGTAGTGAAGCTTTCTTT. Its protein product is CASREQGSEAFF.